The clone carrying this T cell receptor beta chain was seen a handful of times. What it binds is not known. These data come from a study of type 1 regulatory T cells. Study context: T-allo10 is an in vitro-generated, Tr1-enriched CD4 T cell product specific for alloantigen. Study outcomes and limitations: Tr1 cells had a more restricted TCR repertoire than non-Tr1 cells.

V dropped 6 bases and J dropped 0; count of bases not matched to a gene: 4. CDR1 and CDR2 (germline): SQVTM, ANQGSEA. This CDR3 spans 13 amino acids. One entry per CDR3 protein results from TCRdb running MiXCR on the reads. The sample lists 55,000 to 65,000 distinct CDR3 sequences; approximately 60% were seen once. The V call is TRBV29-1, the J call TRBJ1-1, with 7 bases aligning to TRBD1. Sequences were obtained from cultured non-Tr1 T cells, either the whole culture or a sorted T cell fraction (not recorded which). This clonotype originated in a human donor in good health. CDR3 region: CSVGGQLNTEAFF. In nucleotides, the CDR3 is TGCAGCGTAGGGGGACAGTTGAACACTGAAGCTTTCTTT.